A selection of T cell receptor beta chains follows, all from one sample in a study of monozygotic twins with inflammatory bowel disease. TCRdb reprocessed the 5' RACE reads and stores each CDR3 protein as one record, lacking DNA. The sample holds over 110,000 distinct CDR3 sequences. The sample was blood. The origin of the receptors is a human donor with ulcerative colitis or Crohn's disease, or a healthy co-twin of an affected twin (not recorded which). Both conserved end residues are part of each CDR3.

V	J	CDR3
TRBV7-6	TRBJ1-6	CASSLDPYNSPLHF
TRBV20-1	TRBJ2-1	CSARNARTSGGESSYNEQFF
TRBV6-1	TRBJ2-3	CASSSLGGSTDTQYF
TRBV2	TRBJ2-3	CASRTSGGGVRRTDTQYF
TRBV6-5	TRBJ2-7	CASSYQGHNPYEQYF
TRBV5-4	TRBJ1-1	CASSPGQGAVNTEAFF
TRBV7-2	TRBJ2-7	CASSSAGDTSSYEQYF
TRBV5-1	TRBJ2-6	CASSLRDRKISGANVLTF
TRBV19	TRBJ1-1	CASRTDLGEARGGAFF
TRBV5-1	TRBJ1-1	CASSYASGGRIRNTDAFF
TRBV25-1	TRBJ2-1	CASSEPGAPYNEQFF
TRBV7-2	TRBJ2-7	CASRRTGTGGFYEQYF